A single sample is the source of the 13 T cell receptor beta chains below, sequenced in a study of blood T cell repertoires in COVID-19. The table came from immunoSEQ multiplex PCR; TCRdb's copy has only in-frame clones and leaves some out. The table lists about 44,000 clones, about 88% of them singletons. Material for sequencing was peripheral blood. The receptor source for this set is a human donor in a cohort sampled during active COVID-19.

J is TRBJ2-2 and V is TRBV24-1; D unclear. V shed 1 base and J shed 0 bases, with 11 bases lying between them. There are 17 residues in the CDR3. The V gene's germline CDR1 is KGHDR and CDR2 SFDVKD. CDR3 residues: CATSDLRSTPNTGELFF. CDR3 bases: TGTGCCACCAGTGATTTACGATCGACTCCGAACACCGGGGAGCTGTTTTTT.

This chain links TRBV6-5 with TRBJ2-1, with a possible D match to TRBD1 (5 bases). The CDR3 consists of 16 residues. The germline CDR1 and CDR2 sequences are MNHEY and SVGAGI. Trimming took off 0 bases at V and 9 bases at J, with 18 bases between the two ends. CDR3 region: CASSYSGAGGIAEQFF. DNA of the CDR3: TGTGCCAGCAGTTACTCAGGGGCAGGCGGCATCGCTGAGCAGTTCTTC.

V usage is TRBV18 and J usage is TRBJ2-1; possible D gene TRBD2, 5 bases. Germline CDR1 is KGHSH and CDR2 is LQKENI. The CDR3 is made up of 12 amino acids. The V gene lost 11 bases and the J gene lost 1 base, with 9 bases spanning the gap. The CDR3 DNA reads as TGTGCCTCGGGGAAGTCCTACAATGAGCAGTTCTTC. Protein product: CASGKSYNEQFF.

The V gene is TRBV12-5, the J gene TRBJ2-2; D call uncertain. V lost 3 bases, J lost 2 bases, and 4 bases lay in between. There are 13 residues in the CDR3. Germline CDR1 reads LGHNT; CDR2 reads FRNRAP. CDR3 nucleotides: TGTGCTAGTGGTTTCTTAAACACCGGGGAGCTGTTTTTT. Its translation: CASGFLNTGELFF.

The chain joins TRBV5-1 to TRBJ1-2; weak D call: TRBD1 (6 bases). The CDR3 consists of 17 residues. Trimming shortened V by 0 bases and J by 4 bases, and 19 bases separated the two germline ends. CDR1 SGHRS and CDR2 YFSETQ come from the germline V gene. The CDR3 DNA sequence: TGCGCCAGCAGCTTGGGGACAGCTAGCTTATTCCCCTATGGCTACACCTTC. Translated: CASSLGTASLFPYGYTF.

The chain joins TRBV10-1 to TRBJ2-1, with a tentative D call TRBD2 (5 bases). CDR1 is WNHNN and CDR2 is SYGVQD in the germline V gene (reference sequence). The CDR3 sequence is 16 residues long. Deletions cut 6 bases from V and 3 bases from J, with 18 bases between. DNA for the CDR3: TGCGCCAGCAGCGGAGGTAGCGTAAACTTCTACAATGAGCAGTTCTTC. Amino acids: CASSGGSVNFYNEQFF.

V usage is TRBV19 and J usage is TRBJ2-3; 9 bases map to TRBD1. The CDR3 extends over 15 amino acids. The V gene's germline CDR1 is LNHDA and CDR2 SQIVND (reference sequence). The V and J ends lost 6 bases and 4 bases, in that order; junction bases with no gene match: 8. CDR3 region: CASRRPGQGADTQYF. The DNA of the CDR3 is TGTGCCAGTAGAAGGCCGGGACAGGGTGCAGATACGCAGTATTTT.

The V gene is TRBV3-1 (or the pseudogene TRBV3-2), the J gene TRBJ1-5; a possible D gene is TRBD1 (5 bases). V lost 1 base to trimming and J lost 1 base, with 8 bases between them. The germline CDR1 and CDR2 sequences are LGHDT and YNNKEL (reference sequence). The CDR3 loop spans 15 amino acids. The CDR3 is CASSQGGRSNQPQHF. CDR3 nucleotides: TGTGCCAGCAGCCAAGGGGGCAGGAGCAATCAGCCCCAGCATTTT.

This clone was counted between two and nine times. The rearrangement joins TRBV27 to TRBJ2-7; 10 bases line up with TRBD1. The length of the CDR3 is 14 residues. Germline-derived CDR1 and CDR2 are MNHEY and SMNVEV (reference sequence). Trimming cost V 8 bases and J 0 bases; bases outside gene matches: 4. The CDR3 here is CASATGGSSYEQYV. CDR3 DNA: TGTGCCAGCGCGACAGGGGGCAGCTCCTACGAGCAGTACGTC.

This clone has just one count. The chain recombines TRBV13 with TRBJ1-4, with D possibly being TRBD1 (6 bases). The CDR3 loop spans 15 amino acids. V gave up 5 bases and J gave up 3 bases, with 13 bases separating them. Germline V gene sequence: CDR1 PRHDT, CDR2 FYEKMQ (reference sequence). The CDR3 DNA sequence: TGTGCCAGCAGCGGCAACAGGGACGCTAATGAAAAACTGTTTTTT. It is translated as CASSGNRDANEKLFF.

The V call is TRBV5-1, the J call TRBJ2-3; D gene uncertain. V was clipped by 1 base and J by 0 bases, with 9 bases between them. Germline V gene lookup returns CDR1 SGHRS and CDR2 YFSETQ. The CDR3 contains 15 residues. In DNA form, the CDR3 reads TGCGCCAGCAGCTTGTCGTCACAGAGCACAGATACGCAGTATTTT. It translates to CASSLSSQSTDTQYF.

This clone showed up just a few times. V is TRBV19 and J is TRBJ1-3; no firm D call. Trimming removed 8 bases at V and 2 bases at J, with 13 bases between. In germline, CDR1 is LNHDA, CDR2 SQIVND (reference sequence). CDR3 length: 14 residues. The CDR3 region has the DNA TGTGCCAGTGGACCCGGGGATACTGGAAACACCATATATTTT. Translated: CASGPGDTGNTIYF.

The J gene is TRBJ2-3, the V gene TRBV6-4; perhaps TRBD1 as D (5 bases). V was trimmed by 4 bases and J by 10 bases, leaving 12 bases between them. The V gene's germline CDR1 is MRHNA and CDR2 SNTAGT. The CDR3 contains 12 residues. In nucleotides, the CDR3 is TGTGCCAGCAGTGCGTCTAGGGGTCCGCAGTATTTT. It codes for CASSASRGPQYF.